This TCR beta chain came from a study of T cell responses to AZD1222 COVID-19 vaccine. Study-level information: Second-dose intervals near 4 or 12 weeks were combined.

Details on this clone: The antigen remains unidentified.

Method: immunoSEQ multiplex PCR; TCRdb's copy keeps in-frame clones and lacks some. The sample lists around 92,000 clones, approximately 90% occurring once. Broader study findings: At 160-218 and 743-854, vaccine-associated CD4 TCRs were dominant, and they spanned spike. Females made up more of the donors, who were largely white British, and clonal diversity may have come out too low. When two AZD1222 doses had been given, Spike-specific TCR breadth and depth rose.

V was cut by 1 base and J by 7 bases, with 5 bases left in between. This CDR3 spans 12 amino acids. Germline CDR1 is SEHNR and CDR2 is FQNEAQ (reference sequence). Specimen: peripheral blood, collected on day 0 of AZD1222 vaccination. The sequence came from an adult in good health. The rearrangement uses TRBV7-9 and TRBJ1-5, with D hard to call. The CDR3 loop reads CASSLGTQPQHF. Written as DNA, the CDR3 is TGTGCCAGCAGCTTAGGGACGCAGCCCCAGCATTTT.